The source of this T cell receptor beta chain is a study of control samples from healthy donors and cancer patients. Trimming shortened V by 1 base and J by 8 bases, and 20 bases separated the two germline ends. CDR3 length: 17 residues. Germline V gene data show CDR1 as MGHRA and CDR2 as YSYEKL. The repertoire was sequenced with immunoSEQ multiplex PCR; TCRdb's copy has only in-frame clones and lacks some. The table records 45,000 to 70,000 clones, approximately 90% of them present only once. This sequence originates from a man aged 30-40 years with colorectal cancer. The V call is TRBV4-1, the J call TRBJ1-4; D is possibly TRBD1 (6 bases). The sample was PBMCs. CDR3 bases: TGCGCCAGCAGCCAAGTTTGGGGGCCTCGCCGAAGGGAAAAACTGTTTTTT. Translated, it gives CASSQVWGPRRREKLFF.